This T cell receptor beta chain was observed in a study of T cells in narcolepsy. Study-wide background: Enrolled donors included narcolepsy type 1 or type 2 patients and healthy controls.

Libraries were prepared by immunoSEQ multiplex PCR; TCRdb keeps only in-frame clonotypes and omits some of them. In the table there are around 8,000 clones, about 61% of which are singletons. CDR3 size: 15 residues. With 4 bases clipped from V and 5 bases from J, the junction kept 7 bases outside the gene matches. CDR1 is SGDLS, CDR2 YYNGEE, per germline. Specimen: CD45RA- memory CD8+ T cells from PBMCs. The receptor was isolated from a human donor with narcolepsy. The chain is built from TRBV9 and TRBJ2-1; 9 bases map to TRBD2. In DNA form, the CDR3 reads TGTGCCAGCAGCCCTGGACTAGCGCCGAACAATGAGCAGTTCTTC. It yields the protein CASSPGLAPNNEQFF.